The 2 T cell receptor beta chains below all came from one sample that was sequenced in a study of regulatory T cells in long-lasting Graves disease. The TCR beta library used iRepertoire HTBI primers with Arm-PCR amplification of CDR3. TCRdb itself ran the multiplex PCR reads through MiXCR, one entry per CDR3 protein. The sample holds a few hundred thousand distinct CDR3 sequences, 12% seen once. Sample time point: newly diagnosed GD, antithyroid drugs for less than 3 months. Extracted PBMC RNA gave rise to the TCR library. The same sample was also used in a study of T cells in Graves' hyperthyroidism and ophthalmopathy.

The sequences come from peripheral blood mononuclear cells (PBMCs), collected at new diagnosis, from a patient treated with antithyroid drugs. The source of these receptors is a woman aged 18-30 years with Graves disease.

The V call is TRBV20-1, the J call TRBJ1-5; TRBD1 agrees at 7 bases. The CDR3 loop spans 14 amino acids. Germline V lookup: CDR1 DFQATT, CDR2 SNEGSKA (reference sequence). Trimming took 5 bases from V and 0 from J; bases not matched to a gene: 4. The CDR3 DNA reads TGCAGTGCTCTACAGGGGCATAGCAATCAGCCCCAGCATTTT. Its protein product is CSALQGHSNQPQHF.

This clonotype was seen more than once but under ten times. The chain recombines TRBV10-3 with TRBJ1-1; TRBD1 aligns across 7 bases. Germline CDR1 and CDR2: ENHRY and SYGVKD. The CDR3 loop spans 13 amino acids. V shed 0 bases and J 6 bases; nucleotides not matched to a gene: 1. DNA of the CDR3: TGTGCCATCAGTGAGTCCCAGGGGGCTGAAGCTTTCTTT. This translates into CAISESQGAEAFF.